The source of this T cell receptor (beta chain) is a study of cytomegalovirus exposure and HLA in healthy donors. The study ran its PCR with 60 Vbeta and 13 Jbeta primers. Repertoires were generated with immunoSEQ multiplex PCR, while TCRdb's copy carries only in-frame clones and drops some. Of around 120,000 clones listed, about 82% are singletons. The germline V gene encodes CDR1 SGDLS and CDR2 YYNGEE. CDR3 length equals 16 residues. V lost 3 bases and J lost 4, with 18 bases in between. Overall study findings and caveats: Most sequenced TCRs were rare (though some public TCRs occurred in many donors).

Samples came from healthy bone marrow donors. For this clone: What it binds is unknown.

The gene calls are TRBV9 and TRBJ2-3, with D maybe TRBD2 (8 bases). Sequencing used PBMCs. The source is a boy between 10 and 17 years old in good health and CMV-seronegative. As DNA, the CDR3 is TGTGCCAGCAGCGATCCGGGAGGGGGCGAGCCAGATACGCAGTATTTT. Its translation: CASSDPGGGEPDTQYF.